These 21 T cell receptor beta chains share one sample of origin, sequenced in a study of PD-1 blockade in classical Hodgkin lymphoma. Documented time point: newly diagnosed, previously untreated cHL patient sample. Thawed PBMCs yielded CD4+ T cells through magnetic negative selection. Some clones are missing from TCRdb's copy, which holds only in-frame ones; the method was immunoSEQ multiplex PCR. The data hold some 28,000 clones, with around 92% observed a single time. Sequenced sample: CD4+ T cells from blood. These receptors came from a human donor with classical Hodgkin lymphoma.

This chain connects TRBV28 to TRBJ2-7; TRBD2 aligns across 10 bases. The CDR3 consists of 16 residues. CDR1 and CDR2 from the germline V gene are MDHEN and SYDVKM. V lost 5 bases and J lost 4; bases outside the gene matches: 11. In DNA, the CDR3 is TGTGCCAGCAGTCAGGGAGCTAGCGGGAGATTATACGAGCAGTACTTC. Translation: CASSQGASGRLYEQYF.

The J gene is TRBJ2-7, the V gene TRBV6-5, with 11 bases matching TRBD2. Germline trimming cut 4 bases from V and 0 bases from J; bases unmatched to any gene: 2. The germline gives CDR1 MNHEY, CDR2 SVGAGI. This CDR3 is 15 amino acids long. CDR3 coding DNA: TGTGCCAGCAGTTCTAGCGGGAGGCCCTCCTACGAGCAGTACTTC. Translating gives CASSSSGRPSYEQYF.

This sequence joins TRBV18 and TRBJ2-5, with D hard to call. The V gene lost 3 bases and the J gene lost 5 bases, with 13 bases spanning the gap. Germline CDR1 is KGHSH and CDR2 is LQKENI. This CDR3 contains 14 residues. The CDR3 spells CASSPGRTGETQYF. The CDR3 DNA reads as TGTGCCAGCTCACCGGGAAGGACCGGGGAGACCCAGTACTTC.

J is TRBJ2-3 and V is TRBV6-5, with a possible D match to TRBD1 (5 bases). The CDR3 is made up of 15 amino acids. V was shortened by 0 bases and J by 2 bases, with 9 bases between the two germline ends. Looked up from germline, CDR1 is MNHEY and CDR2 is SVGAGI. This chain's CDR3 is CASSYSGAPTDTQYF. As DNA, the CDR3 is TGTGCCAGCAGTTACTCTGGGGCGCCCACAGATACGCAGTATTTT.

V gene TRBV7-2 combines with J gene TRBJ2-7, with TRBD1 matching over 8 bases. Germline V CDR1 and CDR2: SGHTA, FQGNSA. The V and J ends lost 8 bases and 0 bases, in that order; junction bases with no gene match: 3. This CDR3 spans 13 amino acids. The CDR3 DNA reads TGTGCCAGCGTCACAGGGGGCTCCTACGAGCAGTACTTC. Protein sequence: CASVTGGSYEQYF.

The V and J genes are TRBV2 and TRBJ2-1; 9 bases align to TRBD1. The germline gives CDR1 SNHLY, CDR2 FYNNEI. J was trimmed by 6 bases and V by 9 bases; bases with no gene match: 12. This CDR3 region has 15 residues. CDR3 amino acids: CASTEQGANLNEQFF. The CDR3 DNA is TGTGCCAGTACGGAACAGGGGGCTAACCTCAATGAGCAGTTCTTC.

This chain joins TRBV18 and TRBJ2-7, with TRBD1 matching over 7 bases. The germline V gene has CDR1 KGHSH and CDR2 LQKENI. This CDR3 has 15 residues. The V gene end was trimmed by 2 bases and the J gene end by 7 bases; junction bases not matched to a gene: 11. In DNA, the CDR3 is TGTGCCAGCTCACCAGGGGACAGAGAGGTGAATGAGCAGTACTTC. This translates into CASSPGDREVNEQYF.

Only a few counts were recorded for this clone. The chain recombines TRBV28 with TRBJ1-1; no firm D call. This CDR3 is built from 13 residues. Between the trimmed V and J ends, which lost 2 bases and 4 bases, there was a span of 8 bases. From germline, CDR1 is MDHEN and CDR2 SYDVKM. The CDR3, as DNA: TGTGCCAGCAGTTTACCCATGGGCACTGAAGCTTTCTTT. It yields the protein CASSLPMGTEAFF.

This rearrangement joins TRBV30 to TRBJ2-3, with D perhaps TRBD2 (6 bases). The CDR3 has 13 residues. V gave up 0 bases and J gave up 4 bases, with 8 bases separating them. Germline loops: CDR1 GTSNPN, CDR2 SVGIG (reference sequence). The CDR3 coding sequence is TGTGCCTGGAGTGTGCGGGGCCCAGATACGCAGTATTTT. Translated, it gives CAWSVRGPDTQYF.

The J gene is TRBJ1-3, the V gene TRBV27; D call uncertain. The CDR3 contains 15 residues. From germline, CDR1 is MNHEY and CDR2 SMNVEV (reference sequence). Trimming took off 0 bases at V and 4 bases at J, with 10 bases between the two ends. As DNA, the CDR3 is TGTGCCAGCAGTTTATCGCCCCCCGGGGGAAACACCATATATTTT. Its translation is CASSLSPPGGNTIYF.

The chain couples TRBV6-1 to TRBJ1-2, with D maybe TRBD1 (5 bases). CDR3 length equals 12 residues. The ends were cut back, 7 bases at V and 3 bases at J, with 9 bases in the middle. In germline, CDR1 is MNHNS, CDR2 SASEGT. Written as DNA, the CDR3 is TGTGCCAGCACCGCAGGGTACTATGGCTACACCTTC. Its translation is CASTAGYYGYTF.

V gene TRBV5-1 combines with J gene TRBJ2-5; D tentatively reads TRBD1 or TRBD2 (5 bases each). The V and J ends lost 4 bases and 3 bases respectively, with 13 bases between them. Per the germline V gene, CDR1 is SGHRS and CDR2 is YFSETQ. CDR3 length: 14 residues. CDR3 DNA: TGCGCCAGCAGCGGCGAACGGGGCGAAGAGACCCAGTACTTC. Translation: CASSGERGEETQYF.

This sequence joins TRBV10-3 and TRBJ2-2, with D possibly matching TRBD2 (5 bases). From germline, CDR1 is ENHRY and CDR2 SYGVKD. The V gene lost 2 bases and the J gene lost 10 bases, with 11 bases spanning the gap. CDR3 length equals 13 residues. The CDR3 loop reads CAISEVMREELFF. CDR3 DNA sequence: TGTGCCATCAGTGAGGTCATGAGGGAGGAGCTGTTTTTT.

This clone was observed a few times. The rearrangement joins TRBV10-3 to TRBJ2-7; D perhaps matches TRBD1 (5 bases). The CDR3 sequence is 13 residues long. CDR1 ENHRY and CDR2 SYGVKD come from the germline V gene. V was shortened by 6 bases and J by 3 bases, with 12 bases between the two germline ends. Here the CDR3 reads CAISQGSGYEQYF. DNA for the CDR3: TGTGCCATCAGCCAGGGTTCGGGCTACGAGCAGTACTTC.

Written as DNA, the CDR3 is TGTGCCAGCAGCTTAGAAGGTTACGAGCAGTACTTC. It yields the protein CASSLEGYEQYF. The rearrangement links TRBV5-4 to TRBJ2-7, with D uncertain. V lost 2 bases, J lost 4 bases, and 7 bases lay in between. The CDR3 loop spans 12 amino acids. Looked up from germline, CDR1 is SGHNT and CDR2 is YYREEE (reference sequence). Together with reference TRBV5-4 and TRBJ2-7, the CDR3 gives the full variable domain: ETGVTQSPTHLIKTRGQQVTLRCSSQSGHNTVSWYQQALGQGPQFIFQYYREEENGRGNFPPRFSGLQFPNYSSELNVNALELDDSALYLCASSLEGYEQYFGPGTRLTVT.

The V and J genes are TRBV6-5 and TRBJ2-1; 10 bases map to TRBD1. Trimming took 6 bases from V and 6 from J; bases not matched to a gene: 2. Germline V gene lookup returns CDR1 MNHEY and CDR2 SVGAGI. This CDR3 contains 13 residues. The CDR3 reads CASRRDRGNEQFF. The CDR3, as DNA: TGTGCCAGCAGGCGGGACAGGGGCAATGAGCAGTTCTTC.

The J gene is TRBJ2-6, the V gene TRBV28; the D gene is possibly TRBD1 (6 bases). In germline, CDR1 is MDHEN, CDR2 SYDVKM. Trimming left V 7 bases short and J 0 bases short, with 13 bases between. This CDR3 is built from 16 residues. Here the CDR3 DNA reads TGTGCCAGCAATGAACCAGGGGACTCTGGGGCCAACGTCCTGACTTTC. Amino acids: CASNEPGDSGANVLTF.

V is TRBV7-3 and J is TRBJ2-1; 9 nucleotides line up with TRBD2. V was pared by 5 bases and J by 4 bases, with 6 bases of the junction left unmatched. Germline-derived CDR1 and CDR2 are SGHTA and FQGTGA. The CDR3 length is 15 residues. In DNA form, the CDR3 reads TGTGCCAGCAGCATGGGACTAGCAGATTACAATGAGCAGTTCTTC. Its protein is CASSMGLADYNEQFF. The entire variable domain, with the rest obtained from reference TRBV7-3 and TRBJ2-1, is as follows: GAGVSQTPSNKVTEKGKYVELRCDPISGHTALYWYRQSLGQGPEFLIYFQGTGAADDSGLPNDRFFAVRPEGSVSTLKIQRTERGDSAVYLCASSMGLADYNEQFFGPGTRLTVL.

This clone was seen once. The chain carries TRBV30 and TRBJ1-2, with 7 bases aligning to TRBD1. Trimming took 8 bases from V and 4 from J; bases not matched to a gene: 4. Germline lookup yields CDR1 GTSNPN and CDR2 SVGIG (reference sequence). This CDR3 comprises 11 residues. The CDR3 sequence is CAAQGTYGYTF. The CDR3 bases are TGTGCCGCACAGGGGACCTATGGCTACACCTTC.

This clone was seen only once. This rearrangement joins TRBV30 to TRBJ2-3; 12 nucleotides match TRBD2. After removal of 1 base from V and 3 bases from J, the junction contained 2 bases not matched to a gene. The CDR3 runs to 15 residues. Germline loops: CDR1 GTSNPN, CDR2 SVGIG (reference sequence). This CDR3 reads CAWSDGTSGTDTQYF. For the CDR3, the DNA is TGTGCCTGGAGTGACGGGACTAGCGGGACAGATACGCAGTATTTT.

This clone appeared once. The chain uses TRBV19 and TRBJ2-7; TRBD2 matches 9 bases. V shed 0 bases, J shed 3 bases, and the junction held 6 bases outside the gene matches. Per germline, CDR1 LNHDA and CDR2 SQIVND (reference sequence). The CDR3 is 16 residues long. For the CDR3, the DNA is TGTGCCAGTAGTATAGAGATGTATAGCGGGAGCTACGAGCAGTACTTC. Protein: CASSIEMYSGSYEQYF.